These 27 T cell receptor beta chains came from one sample sequenced in a study of brain metastases from non-small cell lung cancer. The method was immunoSEQ multiplex PCR; TCRdb's version includes in-frame clones alone and lacks a portion of them. The data show about 460 clones, roughly 89% seen once. The sequencing input was primary lung tumor tissue. Receptors originate from a donor aged 40 or over with non-small cell lung cancer.

This chain links TRBV6-4 with TRBJ2-7, with 9 bases lining up with TRBD1. Germline V lookup: CDR1 MRHNA, CDR2 SNTAGT. After removal of 0 bases from V and 3 bases from J, the junction contained 9 bases not matched to a gene. The CDR3 is made up of 17 amino acids. The CDR3 bases are TGTGCCAGCAGTGACTCGACCTCCGGACAGGGGATCTACGAGCAGTACTTC. Its protein product is CASSDSTSGQGIYEQYF.

This clone has just one count. The chain uses TRBV19 and TRBJ1-5; no firm D call. The germline gives CDR1 LNHDA, CDR2 SQIVND (reference sequence). V lost 2 bases to trimming and J lost 0 bases, with 8 bases between them. The length of the CDR3 is 15 residues. The CDR3 loop is CASSIMGLSNQPQHF. CDR3 sequence (DNA): TGTGCCAGTAGTATAATGGGTCTTAGCAATCAGCCCCAGCATTTT.

The chain is built from TRBV7-9 and TRBJ1-1, with a possible D match to TRBD1 (6 bases). CDR1 SEHNR and CDR2 FQNEAQ come from the germline V gene (reference sequence). The germline V and J ends were trimmed by 5 bases and 4 bases, with 11 bases remaining between them. CDR3 size: 13 residues. The CDR3, as DNA: TGTGCCAGCAGCGCGGGGGGCCTCACTGAAGCTTTCTTT. Protein product: CASSAGGLTEAFF.

The gene calls are TRBV7-8 and TRBJ2-1, with TRBD2 matching 9 bases. CDR1 is SGHVS, CDR2 FQNEAQ, per germline. With 5 bases clipped from V and 2 bases from J, the junction kept 7 bases outside the gene matches. This CDR3 spans 16 amino acids. The CDR3 region is CASSRLAGEAYNEQFF. The CDR3 DNA reads TGTGCCAGCAGCAGATTAGCGGGAGAGGCCTACAATGAGCAGTTCTTC.

This clone has only a few counts. The chain is built from TRBV5-1 and TRBJ2-6, with D possibly matching TRBD1 (6 bases). V lost 2 bases and J lost 1, with 16 bases in between. This CDR3 region has 18 residues. The germline V gene encodes CDR1 SGHRS and CDR2 YFSETQ. The CDR3 loop is CASSLLQGLESGANVLTF. Here the CDR3 DNA reads TGCGCCAGCAGCTTATTACAGGGATTAGAATCTGGGGCCAACGTCCTGACTTTC. The complete variable domain, with remaining parts taken from reference TRBV5-1 and TRBJ2-6, reads KAGVTQTPRYLIKTRGQQVTLSCSPISGHRSVSWYQQTPGQGLQFLFEYFSETQRNKGNFPGRFSGRQFSNSRSEMNVSTLELGDSALYLCASSLLQGLESGANVLTFGAGSRLTVL.

The chain couples TRBV7-2 to TRBJ2-3; D tentatively fits TRBD1 or TRBD2 (5 bases each). The V gene's germline CDR1 is SGHTA and CDR2 FQGNSA. This CDR3 contains 16 residues. Trimming stripped 1 base from V and 2 bases from J, with 13 bases between. DNA of the CDR3: TGTGCCAGCAGCTTAGTGGCAGGGACCGACACAGATACGCAGTATTTT. This encodes CASSLVAGTDTDTQYF.

The gene calls are TRBV11-3 and TRBJ2-7; D possibly corresponds to TRBD1 (6 bases). The V gene's germline CDR1 is SGHNT and CDR2 YENEEA. Trimming pared 6 bases from V and 3 bases from J, leaving 18 bases between. The CDR3 contains 15 residues. The CDR3 DNA sequence: TGTGCCAGCAGTAACGGGATCCTAGGGGGCTACGAGCAGTACTTC. It yields the protein CASSNGILGGYEQYF.

The V gene is TRBV6-5, the J gene TRBJ1-1; D is unclear. Trimming shortened V by 6 bases and J by 0 bases, and 5 bases separated the two germline ends. Germline lookup yields CDR1 MNHEY and CDR2 SVGAGI. This CDR3 has 12 residues. In nucleotides, the CDR3 is TGTGCCAGCAGAACGATGAACACTGAAGCTTTCTTT. Translating it yields CASRTMNTEAFF.

The V gene is TRBV2, the J gene TRBJ2-7, with D possibly being TRBD1 or TRBD2 (6 bases each). The CDR3 loop spans 14 amino acids. The V end lost 8 bases, the J end lost 1 base, and 15 bases lay between the germline ends. CDR1 is SNHLY, CDR2 FYNNEI, per germline. The CDR3 sequence: CASGGPGSSYEQYF. CDR3 sequence (DNA): TGTGCCAGCGGGGGGCCAGGGTCATCCTACGAGCAGTACTTC.

This clone was counted between two and nine times. The chain employs TRBV9 and TRBJ2-1; 7 nucleotides match TRBD1. Losses at the gene ends were 7 bases for V and 6 bases for J; bases not matched to a gene: 7. Germline V gene lookup returns CDR1 SGDLS and CDR2 YYNGEE. The CDR3 contains 13 residues. CDR3 coding DNA: TGTGCCAGCGAGGCCCGGGACAGCAATGAGCAGTTCTTC. Residues: CASEARDSNEQFF.

The chain employs TRBV7-6 and TRBJ2-2; TRBD1 is a possible D gene (6 bases). The CDR3 contains 15 residues. Trimming removed 5 bases from V and 0 bases from J, with 10 bases in between. The germline CDR1 and CDR2 sequences are SGHVS and FNYEAQ. The CDR3 region has the DNA TGTGCCAGCAGCGTAGACAGGACGAACACCGGGGAGCTGTTTTTT. Translation: CASSVDRTNTGELFF. Using reference TRBV7-6 and TRBJ2-2 for the parts outside the CDR3, the full variable domain is GAGVSQSPRYKVTKRGQDVALRCDPISGHVSLYWYRQALGQGPEFLTYFNYEAQQDKSGLPNDRFSAERPEGSISTLTIQRTEQRDSAMYRCASSVDRTNTGELFFGEGSRLTVL.

This chain joins TRBV10-3 and TRBJ2-1; 7 bases line up with TRBD2. CDR1 and CDR2 from the germline V gene are ENHRY and SYGVKD. Germline trimming cut 10 bases from V and 2 bases from J; bases unmatched to any gene: 5. This CDR3 spans 13 amino acids. The CDR3 here is CATGLETYNEQFF. CDR3 DNA: TGTGCCACAGGACTAGAGACCTACAATGAGCAGTTCTTC.

Regarding this clone: Relative to the germline gene, one junction end is altered; a read error may explain this. The chain combines TRBV7-2 with TRBJ2-7; 8 positions agree with TRBD2. Germline V lookup: CDR1 SGHTA, CDR2 FQGNSA. This CDR3 region has 14 residues. In DNA, the CDR3 is TGTGCCAGCAGCCTAGCGGGTTCCTCCTACGAGCAGTACTTC. This sequence encodes CASSLAGSSYEQYF.

The rearrangement links TRBV18 to TRBJ1-1; D perhaps matches TRBD1 (6 bases). The CDR3 totals 15 residues. V lost 2 bases and J 3 bases, leaving 13 bases between the germline ends. CDR1 is KGHSH and CDR2 is LQKENI in the germline V gene. The CDR3, as DNA: TGTGCCAGCTCACCAAGAGGGGGGAGAGACACTGAAGCTTTCTTT. The encoded protein is CASSPRGGRDTEAFF.

As concerns this clone: Germline and junction disagree at one end, which may indicate a read error. The chain carries TRBV5-1 and TRBJ2-2; 7 bases align to TRBD1. The germline V gene has CDR1 SGHRS and CDR2 YFSETQ. The CDR3 contains 14 residues. The CDR3 nucleotides are TGCGCCAGCAGCTCTCCGACAGGGCCCGGGAAGCTGTTTTTT. This translates into CASSSPTGPGKLFF.

J is TRBJ2-3 and V is TRBV28; D is unresolved. There are 14 residues in the CDR3. The V end was cut by 3 bases, the J end by 1 base, with 8 bases between. Per the germline V gene, CDR1 is MDHEN and CDR2 is SYDVKM. Here the CDR3 reads CASSFLSGTDTQYF. CDR3 nucleotides: TGTGCCAGCAGTTTCCTCTCGGGCACAGATACGCAGTATTTT.

V usage is TRBV30 and J usage is TRBJ2-5; D possibly corresponds to TRBD2 (5 bases). The CDR3 is made up of 13 amino acids. Germline V gene sequence: CDR1 GTSNPN, CDR2 SVGIG (reference sequence). Trimming stripped 0 bases from V and 4 bases from J, with 9 bases between. CDR3 sequence reads: CAWSVVGGETQYF. The CDR3 nucleotides are TGTGCCTGGAGTGTAGTAGGAGGAGAGACCCAGTACTTC.

This chain links TRBV7-2 with TRBJ2-5, with 8 bases lining up with TRBD2. Germline V lookup: CDR1 SGHTA, CDR2 FQGNSA. The CDR3 is made up of 15 amino acids. V gave up 6 bases and J gave up 5 bases; unmatched junction bases: 11. The CDR3 reads CASSVTEREWETQYF. The CDR3 coding sequence is TGTGCCAGCAGTGTAACAGAGCGGGAGTGGGAGACCCAGTACTTC.

The chain uses TRBV6-1 and TRBJ1-5, with D hard to call. The length of the CDR3 is 15 residues. V was pared by 3 bases and J by 0 bases, with 9 bases between. Per germline, CDR1 MNHNS and CDR2 SASEGT. The DNA of the CDR3 is TGTGCCAGCAGTGAGGGATCCTTTAGCAATCAGCCCCAGCATTTT. It encodes CASSEGSFSNQPQHF.

The chain couples TRBV18 to TRBJ1-5; 7 bases match TRBD1. Looked up from germline, CDR1 is KGHSH and CDR2 is LQKENI. The CDR3 runs 15 residues. V lost 6 bases and J lost 7; bases outside the gene matches: 12. In DNA form, the CDR3 reads TGTGCCAGCTCCGCGTTACAGGGAGGGGGCCAGCCCCAGCATTTT. Translated: CASSALQGGGQPQHF.

V and J are TRBV5-1 and TRBJ2-5; 10 nucleotides align to TRBD2. The CDR3 contains 13 residues. The V segment lost 5 bases and the J segment 2 bases; nucleotides outside the gene matches: 0. Germline V gene sequence: CDR1 SGHRS, CDR2 YFSETQ. CDR3 residues: CASRTSGQETQYF. CDR3 DNA sequence: TGCGCCAGCAGGACTAGCGGGCAAGAGACCCAGTACTTC.

As regards this clone: At one boundary the junction diverges from the germline segment, which might be a read error. The sample holds other DNA sequences that translate to the same CDR3. V and J are TRBV7-9 and TRBJ1-5; D is ambiguous. This CDR3 comprises 12 residues. Germline CDR1 SEHNR, CDR2 FQNEAQ (reference sequence). The CDR3 nucleotides read TGTGCCAGCAGCCCGTTAAATCAGCCCCAACATTTT. The encoded protein is CASSPLNQPQHF.

J is TRBJ2-3 and V is TRBV19; 9 positions agree with TRBD2. This CDR3 has 16 amino acids. V was pared by 3 bases and J by 2 bases, with 6 bases of the junction left unmatched. Germline V CDR1 and CDR2: LNHDA, SQIVND (reference sequence). The CDR3 DNA is TGTGCCAGTAGTATGGGACTAGCCGGGTTCACAGATACGCAGTATTTT. This encodes CASSMGLAGFTDTQYF.

This chain connects TRBV5-1 to TRBJ2-5; the match to TRBD2 covers 8 bases. The CDR3 is 14 residues long. In germline, CDR1 is SGHRS, CDR2 YFSETQ. V lost 3 bases and J lost 6; bases outside the gene matches: 7. The CDR3 DNA is TGCGCCAGCAGCTACGAACTAGCGGAAAAGACCCAGTACTTC. This sequence encodes CASSYELAEKTQYF.

A single count supports this clone. This chain uses TRBV5-4 with TRBJ2-7; TRBD2 agrees at 7 bases. CDR1 is SGHNT and CDR2 is YYREEE in the germline V gene (reference sequence). The CDR3 totals 14 residues. J was trimmed by 0 bases and V by 4 bases; bases with no gene match: 4. CDR3 in amino acids: CASSVERGSYEQYF. CDR3 in DNA: TGTGCCAGCAGCGTCGAGCGGGGCTCCTACGAGCAGTACTTC.

On this clone itself: The germline gene is not matched at one end of the junction; a read error may be the cause. The CDR3 here is CASSSGRTGGETQYF. CDR3 nucleotide sequence: TGTGCTAGCAGCTCGGGGAGGACTGGGGGAGAGACCCAGTACTTC. The chain employs TRBV7-7 and TRBJ2-5; possibly TRBD2 for D (6 bases). Germline V gene sequence: CDR1 SSHAT, CDR2 FNYEAQ (reference sequence). The CDR3 length is 15 residues.

This clone occurred once. The chain employs TRBV24-1 and TRBJ2-3; 10 bases match TRBD2. Losses at the gene ends were 2 bases for V and 4 bases for J; bases not matched to a gene: 2. This CDR3 has 15 residues. Germline lookup yields CDR1 KGHDR and CDR2 SFDVKD. This chain's CDR3 is CATSDSSGRADTQYF. The CDR3 nucleotides read TGTGCCACCAGTGATTCTAGCGGGAGAGCAGATACGCAGTATTTT.